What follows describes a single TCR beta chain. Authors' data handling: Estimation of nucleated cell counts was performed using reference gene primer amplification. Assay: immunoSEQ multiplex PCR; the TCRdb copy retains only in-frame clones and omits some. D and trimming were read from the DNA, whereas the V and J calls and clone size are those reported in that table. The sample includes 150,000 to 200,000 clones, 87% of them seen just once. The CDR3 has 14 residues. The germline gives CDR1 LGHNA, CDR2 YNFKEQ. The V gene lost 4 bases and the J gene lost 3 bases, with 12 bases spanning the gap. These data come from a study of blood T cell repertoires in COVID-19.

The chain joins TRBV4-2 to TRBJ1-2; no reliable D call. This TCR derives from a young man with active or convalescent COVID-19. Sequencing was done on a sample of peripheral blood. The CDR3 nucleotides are TGTGCCAGCAGCCGCGGTGACCTGGACTATGGCTACACCTTC. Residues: CASSRGDLDYGYTF.